One and the same sample provided the 13 T cell receptor beta chains below, sequenced in a study of human T cells and chemical hapten exposure. Time point: patch test 3, about 24 weeks after DPC sensitization. Stated treatment: therapeutic diphenylcyclopropenone sensitization with weekly scalp DPC. TCRdb used MiXCR to reprocess the RACE reads, holding one entry per CDR3 protein. The repertoire holds approximately 88,000 distinct CDR3 sequences, with roughly 13% as singletons. The sequencing used whole blood, collected in connection with sensitization to the hapten diphenylcyclopropenone (DPC). These receptors originate from a woman in her 50s with alopecia areata. Some clones in this sample may be carry-over from other donors' samples.

Only a few counts were recorded for this clonotype. The chain has TRBV6-1 and TRBJ2-1; the match to TRBD2 covers 11 bases. Germline trimming cut 6 bases from V and 7 bases from J; bases unmatched to any gene: 8. CDR3 length: 15 amino acids. CDR1 MNHNS and CDR2 SASEGT come from the germline V gene. The CDR3 sequence is CASSPLAGGHNEQFF. In DNA, the CDR3 is TGTGCCAGCAGCCCGCTAGCGGGAGGACATAATGAGCAGTTCTTC.

The chain carries TRBV5-1 and TRBJ1-2, with no clear D. V was clipped by 1 base and J by 2 bases, with 9 bases between them. CDR1 and CDR2 from the germline V gene are SGHRS and YFSETQ. The CDR3 loop spans 14 amino acids. The CDR3 DNA reads TGCGCCAGCAGCTTGACGACATCCAACTATGGCTACACCTTC. This gives the protein CASSLTTSNYGYTF.

V and J are TRBV3-1 and TRBJ2-1; the match to TRBD2 covers 8 bases. V shed 3 bases and J 4 bases; nucleotides not matched to a gene: 11. CDR3 size: 17 residues. From germline, CDR1 is LGHDT and CDR2 YNNKEL (reference sequence). The CDR3 sequence is CASSQKVREGPYNEQFF. The CDR3 DNA is TGTGCCAGCAGCCAGAAGGTCCGGGAGGGGCCTTACAATGAGCAGTTCTTC.

The table lists this clonotype with many counts. The rearrangement joins TRBV29-1 to TRBJ1-5; D ambiguous. Trimming cost V 4 bases and J 4 bases, with 14 bases left between them. This CDR3 has 14 amino acids. Germline CDR1 and CDR2: SQVTM and ANQGSEA. DNA of the CDR3: TGCAGCGTTGCTAGCTCAGGCAAGAATCAGCCCCAGCATTTT. It encodes CSVASSGKNQPQHF.

This clonotype has only a few counts. The chain employs TRBV29-1 and TRBJ2-5; tentative D call: TRBD2 (6 bases). The CDR3 totals 15 residues. The germline V and J ends were trimmed by 0 bases and 2 bases, with 13 bases remaining between them. Germline values: CDR1 SQVTM, CDR2 ANQGSEA. CDR3: CSVEDMWGEQETQYF. The CDR3, as DNA: TGCAGCGTTGAAGATATGTGGGGGGAACAAGAGACCCAGTACTTC.

The CDR3 reads CASSIGRVNEQFF. The CDR3 coding sequence is TGTGCCAGTAGTATAGGCAGGGTCAATGAGCAGTTCTTC. V is TRBV19 and J is TRBJ2-1; TRBD1 is a possible D gene (5 bases). Trimming took off 1 base at V and 6 bases at J, with 7 bases between the two ends. The CDR3 spans 13 residues. Germline V gene lookup returns CDR1 LNHDA and CDR2 SQIVND (reference sequence).

The chain couples TRBV3-1 to TRBJ1-4; 7 bases match TRBD1. The CDR3 spans 15 residues. CDR1 and CDR2 from the germline V gene are LGHDT and YNNKEL (reference sequence). Trimming at V came to 0 bases and at J to 8 bases, leaving 6 bases not matched to a gene. The CDR3 DNA reads TGTGCCAGCAGCCAAGAGGACAGGACCCGGGAAAAACTGTTTTTT. It specifies CASSQEDRTREKLFF.

This clonotype has ten or more counts. The rearrangement links TRBV11-2 to TRBJ2-7; unclear D gene. V lost 0 bases, J lost 7 bases, and 19 bases lay in between. From germline, CDR1 is SGHAT and CDR2 FQNNGV. This CDR3 is 16 amino acids long. CDR3 sequence (DNA): TGTGCCAGCAGCTTAGATGGGTGGATCCCGGTTTCGGAGCAGTACTTC. It is translated as CASSLDGWIPVSEQYF.

This clonotype was seen ten or more times. The chain employs TRBV7-6 and TRBJ2-3; no firm D call. The CDR3 extends over 15 amino acids. The germline V and J ends were trimmed by 0 bases and 0 bases, with 7 bases remaining between them. Germline V gives CDR1 SGHVS, CDR2 FNYEAQ. The CDR3 spells CASSLASPSTDTQYF. The CDR3 DNA follows: TGTGCCAGCAGCTTAGCTAGCCCTAGCACAGATACGCAGTATTTT.

V and J are TRBV20-1 and TRBJ2-3; a possible D gene is TRBD2 (6 bases). This CDR3 region has 13 residues. Per the germline V gene, CDR1 is DFQATT and CDR2 is SNEGSKA (reference sequence). Trimming cost V 5 bases and J 0 bases, with 9 bases left between them. CDR3 coding DNA: TGCAGTGCTGCCGGGACTAGCACAGATACGCAGTATTTT. This sequence encodes CSAAGTSTDTQYF.

This clonotype was seen ten or more times. The V gene is TRBV3-1, the J gene TRBJ2-7; maybe TRBD2 (6 bases). With 2 bases removed from V and 0 bases from J, the gap between germline ends came to 14 bases. Germline-derived CDR1 and CDR2 are LGHDT and YNNKEL (reference sequence). The CDR3 length is 16 residues. Here the CDR3 DNA reads TGTGCCAGCAGCCAATGGGGGGAGCCGCGCTCCTACGAGCAGTACTTC. Its protein product is CASSQWGEPRSYEQYF.

The rearrangement links TRBV18 to TRBJ1-3, with 9 positions matching TRBD1. CDR1 and CDR2 from the germline V gene are KGHSH and LQKENI. Trimming took 0 bases from V and 5 from J; bases not matched to a gene: 2. This CDR3 spans 15 amino acids. For the CDR3, the DNA is TGTGCCAGCTCACCACCGGGACAGGGAAGAAACACCATATATTTT. Its protein product is CASSPPGQGRNTIYF.

The DNA for the CDR3 is TGCAGCGTTCGGGACTCCCCTGAGAGAGCTTTCTTT. It codes for CSVRDSPERAFF. The chain joins TRBV29-1 to TRBJ1-1; a possible D gene is TRBD1 (5 bases). CDR3 length: 12 amino acids. With 5 bases removed from V and 10 bases from J, the gap between germline ends came to 17 bases. Germline-derived CDR1 and CDR2 are SQVTM and ANQGSEA.